The following is a T cell receptor beta chain sequence with its context. Antigen specificity is unknown. These data come from a study of cytomegalovirus exposure and HLA in healthy donors. Study observations and caveats: V- and J-gene trimming of TCR beta was linked (in a later analysis) to a missense DCLRE1C variant. Testing in vitro showed a few CMV-associated chains specific for CMV antigens. A later examination showed that TCR association rates differed by HLA locus, with DRB1 most and HLA-C fewest.

Donors were ostensibly healthy at sampling, although undocumented immune exposures were probable. Primers: 60 Vbeta forward and 13 Jbeta reverse. Some clones are missing from TCRdb's copy, which holds only in-frame ones; the method was immunoSEQ multiplex PCR. The sample contains some 170,000 clones, about 80% of which appear only once. Germline V gene data show CDR1 as SGHTA and CDR2 as FQGNSA. CDR3 length: 15 amino acids. Unmatched junction bases numbered 6, after V lost 4 bases and J lost 5 bases. The receptor was derived from a man aged 35-49 years in good health and CMV-seronegative. The specimen sequenced was PBMCs. This rearrangement joins TRBV7-2 to TRBJ1-5; TRBD1 aligns across 9 bases. The CDR3: CASSSRDRDHQPQHF. For the CDR3, the DNA is TGTGCCAGCAGCTCCCGGGACAGGGACCATCAGCCCCAGCATTTT.